The next 21 T cell receptor beta chains were all read from a single sample in a study of PD-1 blockade in classical Hodgkin lymphoma. Assay used: immunoSEQ multiplex PCR; TCRdb lists only in-frame clones, some missing. The sample holds about 21,000 clones, approximately 87% seen once. Time point described: newly diagnosed, previously untreated cHL patient sample. Thawed PBMCs underwent magnetic negative selection to obtain purified CD8+ T cells. Sequenced material: CD8+ T cells from blood. The receptors were sampled from a human donor with classical Hodgkin lymphoma.

This chain connects TRBV28 to TRBJ1-1; TRBD1 might be the D (6 bases). Looked up from germline, CDR1 is MDHEN and CDR2 is SYDVKM. The CDR3 loop spans 15 amino acids. Deletions cut 8 bases from V and 2 bases from J, with 18 bases between. The CDR3 loop reads CASLHGTSYNTEAFF. The CDR3 DNA is TGTGCCAGCCTACACGGGACATCCTATAACACTGAAGCTTTCTTT.

This chain uses TRBV2 with TRBJ1-1; TRBD1 matches at 9 bases. Germline loops: CDR1 SNHLY, CDR2 FYNNEI. The V segment lost 8 bases and the J segment 6 bases; nucleotides outside the gene matches: 10. There are 14 residues in the CDR3. The CDR3 sequence: CASGRQGVFAEAFF. CDR3 nucleotide sequence: TGTGCCAGCGGGCGACAGGGGGTTTTCGCTGAAGCTTTCTTT.

The V and J genes are TRBV29-1 and TRBJ2-7; either TRBD1 or TRBD2 may fit D (5 bases each). The CDR3 has 12 amino acids. V shed 4 bases and J shed 3 bases, with 10 bases lying between them. Germline CDR1 SQVTM, CDR2 ANQGSEA. In DNA form, the CDR3 reads TGCAGCGTTGTCCCAGGGAGCTACGAGCAGTACTTC. Protein product: CSVVPGSYEQYF.

The chain couples TRBV4-1 to TRBJ2-3; 11 positions match TRBD2. This CDR3 is 16 amino acids long. Per germline, CDR1 MGHRA and CDR2 YSYEKL. V lost 3 bases, J lost 2 bases, and 4 bases stayed unmatched. As DNA, the CDR3 is TGCGCCAGCAGCCAGCTAGCGGGGGGTATCACAGATACGCAGTATTTT. It translates to CASSQLAGGITDTQYF.

This clone was seen more than once but under ten times. The V and J genes are TRBV4-1 and TRBJ1-1; perhaps TRBD1 as D (5 bases). CDR1 MGHRA and CDR2 YSYEKL come from the germline V gene. CDR3 length: 15 residues. V was pared by 4 bases and J by 3 bases, with 15 bases between. The CDR3 DNA sequence: TGCGCCAGCAGCCCATTCGGGGTAGGGGACACTGAAGCTTTCTTT. Its protein is CASSPFGVGDTEAFF.

This chain uses TRBV4-1 with TRBJ1-2, with a possible D match to TRBD1 (5 bases). Per germline, CDR1 MGHRA and CDR2 YSYEKL. This CDR3 has 15 residues. The V gene lost 0 bases and the J gene lost 4 bases, with 12 bases spanning the gap. This CDR3 reads CASSQEPRDPYGYTF. Here the CDR3 DNA reads TGCGCCAGCAGCCAAGAACCCAGGGACCCCTATGGCTACACCTTC.

The chain carries TRBV5-1 and TRBJ2-3; no reliable D call. The CDR3 has 16 residues. Germline-derived CDR1 and CDR2 are SGHRS and YFSETQ. Between the trimmed V and J ends, which lost 4 bases and 2 bases, there was a span of 17 bases. The CDR3 region is CASSQQTLGDTDTQYF. The CDR3 DNA reads as TGCGCCAGCAGCCAGCAGACCCTAGGTGACACAGATACGCAGTATTTT.

The V and J genes are TRBV6-1 and TRBJ2-5; 7 nucleotides line up with TRBD2. V was clipped by 5 bases and J by 0 bases; unmatched bases: 6. Per germline, CDR1 MNHNS and CDR2 SASEGT. The length of the CDR3 is 15 residues. Here the CDR3 DNA reads TGTGCCAGCAGTAGTTACCTAGCGGACCAAGAGACCCAGTACTTC. Translation: CASSSYLADQETQYF.

In this sample, this clone turned up once. V gene TRBV5-1 combines with J gene TRBJ2-2, with D unclear. The germline gives CDR1 SGHRS, CDR2 YFSETQ. The germline V and J ends were trimmed by 3 bases and 4 bases, with 4 bases remaining between them. This CDR3 region has 12 residues. The CDR3 spells CASSWGTGELFF. CDR3 bases: TGCGCCAGCAGCTGGGGCACCGGGGAGCTGTTTTTT.

This clone was counted between two and nine times. V is TRBV5-5 and J is TRBJ2-1, with D possibly TRBD2 on 6 matching bases. Germline values: CDR1 SGHKS, CDR2 YYEKEE (reference sequence). V gave up 3 bases and J gave up 13 bases, with 20 bases separating them. The CDR3 has 14 residues. CDR3 loop: CASSYSMGGAVQFF. For the CDR3, the DNA is TGTGCCAGCAGCTATTCGATGGGAGGAGCGGTACAGTTCTTC.

The CDR3 is CASSKGRGTGKGNEKLFF. In nucleotides, the CDR3 is TGTGCCAGCAGCAAAGGAAGGGGGACAGGAAAAGGGAATGAAAAACTGTTTTTT. The chain has TRBV21-1 and TRBJ1-4; the table calls TRBD1, which could not be checked here. TRBV21-1 is recorded as a pseudogene. The CDR3 runs to 18 residues.

CDR3 amino acids: CASSPGVLSYNEQFF. CDR3 in DNA: TGCGCCAGCAGCCCCGGGGTTCTGAGCTACAATGAGCAGTTCTTC. The chain recombines TRBV5-1 with TRBJ2-1, with D perhaps matching TRBD2 (5 bases). Trimming shortened V by 4 bases and J by 3 bases, and 14 bases separated the two germline ends. Germline V gene lookup returns CDR1 SGHRS and CDR2 YFSETQ. The CDR3 loop spans 15 amino acids.

The gene calls are TRBV13 and TRBJ1-1; maybe TRBD1 (5 bases). In germline, CDR1 is PRHDT, CDR2 FYEKMQ (reference sequence). This CDR3 spans 14 amino acids. Between the trimmed V and J ends, which lost 3 bases and 0 bases, there was a span of 8 bases. The CDR3 spells CASSFREMNTEAFF. CDR3 nucleotides: TGTGCCAGCAGCTTCAGGGAAATGAACACTGAAGCTTTCTTT.

This sequence joins TRBV9 and TRBJ1-1, with a tentative D call TRBD1 (5 bases). This CDR3 has 13 amino acids. Deletions cut 0 bases from V and 7 bases from J, with 10 bases between. The germline V gene has CDR1 SGDLS and CDR2 YYNGEE. The CDR3 DNA follows: TGTGCCAGCAGCGTAGATTGGGGCTTTGAAGCTTTCTTT. Amino acid sequence: CASSVDWGFEAFF. The variable domain in full, with the rest retrieved from reference TRBV9 and TRBJ1-1, is DSGVTQTPKHLITATGQRVTLRCSPRSGDLSVYWYQQSLDQGLQFLIQYYNGEERAKGNILERFSAQQFPDLHSELNLSSLELGDSALYFCASSVDWGFEAFFGQGTRLTVV.

The chain employs TRBV11-2 and TRBJ1-4; unclear D gene. The germline V and J ends were trimmed by 5 bases and 3 bases, with 19 bases remaining between them. The CDR3 totals 17 residues. Per germline, CDR1 SGHAT and CDR2 FQNNGV. The CDR3 nucleotides read TGTGCCAGCAGCGCACAACCTGCCCGGCGGGCTAATGAAAAACTGTTTTTT. It is translated as CASSAQPARRANEKLFF.

The DNA for the CDR3 is TGTGCCAGTAAACTAGGACTCTATGGCTACACCTTC. This translates into CASKLGLYGYTF. The V gene is TRBV19, the J gene TRBJ1-2, with unresolved D. Germline loops: CDR1 LNHDA, CDR2 SQIVND (reference sequence). Trimming removed 7 bases at V and 4 bases at J, with 10 bases between. The CDR3 has 12 amino acids.

The V and J genes are TRBV7-2 and TRBJ2-1; 7 bases fit TRBD1. The CDR3 totals 15 residues. V lost 1 base to trimming and J lost 6 bases; unmatched junction nucleotides: 6. Germline CDR1 and CDR2: SGHTA and FQGNSA. CDR3 residues: CASSLDHHRGNEQFF. The CDR3 coding sequence is TGTGCCAGCAGCTTAGACCATCACAGGGGCAATGAGCAGTTCTTC. The full variable domain, with the rest looked up from reference TRBV7-2 and TRBJ2-1, is GAGVSQSPSNKVTEKGKDVELRCDPISGHTALYWYRQSLGQGLEFLIYFQGNSAPDKSGLPSDRFSAERTGGSVSTLTIQRTQQEDSAVYLCASSLDHHRGNEQFFGPGTRLTVL.

The chain joins TRBV4-3 to TRBJ2-3; no reliable D call. Germline-derived CDR1 and CDR2 are LGHNA and YSLEER. The CDR3 is 12 residues long. Trimming stripped 4 bases from V and 7 bases from J, with 9 bases between. Here the CDR3 DNA reads TGCGCCAGCAGCCCGGGTAAAAATACGCAGTATTTT. Translating it yields CASSPGKNTQYF.

V gene TRBV4-1 combines with J gene TRBJ1-2, with D unclear. V dropped 1 base and J dropped 5 bases, with 11 bases sitting between them. CDR1 and CDR2 from the germline V gene are MGHRA and YSYEKL. The CDR3 spans 14 residues. In nucleotides, the CDR3 is TGCGCCAGCAGCCAAGTAGGCGGAACTTATGGCTACACCTTC. It codes for CASSQVGGTYGYTF.

V is TRBV7-9 and J is TRBJ2-1; TRBD2 matches 8 bases. Trimming took 8 bases from V and 15 from J; bases not matched to a gene: 9. Germline CDR1 is SEHNR and CDR2 is FQNEAQ (reference sequence). The CDR3 extends over 11 amino acids. This chain's CDR3 is CASPVGTSPFF. The CDR3 nucleotides read TGTGCCAGCCCCGTCGGGACTAGTCCGTTCTTC.

The gene calls are TRBV13 and TRBJ1-2; 9 bases line up with TRBD1. CDR3 size: 14 residues. J was trimmed by 8 bases and V by 6 bases; bases with no gene match: 10. The germline V gene has CDR1 PRHDT and CDR2 FYEKMQ (reference sequence). CDR3 sequence reads: CASRFGTGFDGYTF. For the CDR3, the DNA is TGTGCCAGCAGATTCGGGACAGGGTTTGACGGCTACACCTTC.